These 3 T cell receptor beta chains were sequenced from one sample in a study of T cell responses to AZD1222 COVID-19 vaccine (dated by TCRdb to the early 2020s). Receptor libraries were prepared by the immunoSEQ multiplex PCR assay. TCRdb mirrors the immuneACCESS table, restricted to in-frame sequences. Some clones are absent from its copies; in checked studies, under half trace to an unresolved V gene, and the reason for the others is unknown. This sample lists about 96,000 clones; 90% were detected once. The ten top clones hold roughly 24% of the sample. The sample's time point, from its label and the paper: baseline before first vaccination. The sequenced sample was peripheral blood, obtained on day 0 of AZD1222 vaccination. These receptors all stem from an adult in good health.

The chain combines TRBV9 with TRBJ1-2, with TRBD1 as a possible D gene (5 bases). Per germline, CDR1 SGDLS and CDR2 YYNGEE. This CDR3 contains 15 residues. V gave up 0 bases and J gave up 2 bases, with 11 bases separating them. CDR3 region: CASSVDGGVNYGYTF. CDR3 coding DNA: TGTGCCAGCAGCGTAGATGGGGGGGTGAACTATGGCTACACCTTC. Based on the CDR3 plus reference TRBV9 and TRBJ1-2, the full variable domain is DSGVTQTPKHLITATGQRVTLRCSPRSGDLSVYWYQQSLDQGLQFLIQYYNGEERAKGNILERFSAQQFPDLHSELNLSSLELGDSALYFCASSVDGGVNYGYTFGSGTRLTVV.

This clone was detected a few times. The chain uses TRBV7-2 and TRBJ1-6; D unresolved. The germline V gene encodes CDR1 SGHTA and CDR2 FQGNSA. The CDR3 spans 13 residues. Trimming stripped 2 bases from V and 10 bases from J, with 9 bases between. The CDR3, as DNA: TGTGCCAGCAGCTTATCGGGAGGATCACCCCTCCACTTT. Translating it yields CASSLSGGSPLHF.

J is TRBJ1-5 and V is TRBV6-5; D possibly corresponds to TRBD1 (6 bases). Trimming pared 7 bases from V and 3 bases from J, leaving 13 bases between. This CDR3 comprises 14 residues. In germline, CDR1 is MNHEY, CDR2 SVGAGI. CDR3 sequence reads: CASTRDRFNQPQHF. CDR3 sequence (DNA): TGTGCCAGCACCAGAGACAGGTTCAATCAGCCCCAGCATTTT.